A single sample is the source of the 6 T cell receptor beta chains below, sequenced in a study of T-cell memory formation after mild COVID-19 (dated by TCRdb to 2020 to 2022). Receptors were amplified or captured by 5' RACE. The listed sequencing device is Illumina NovaSeq 6000. Using fastp at Q25 and MiXCR, TCRdb reprocessed the public reads and kept productive beta chains. Here each entry gathers all rows of one CDR3 protein and keeps the most common genes and DNA. Across this sample there are some 120,000 distinct CDR3 sequences, with about 17% seen only once. The ten top clones hold about 5% of the sample. Sample: PBMCs or a T cell subset sorted from them (not recorded which). Receptors originate from a man aged 18-30 years who had mild COVID-19 (a few samples of this study predate the infection). The sample titles of this study are shuffled in the database, so cell type and time point are left out; the donor was told from shared clones.

In this sample, this clonotype turned up a few times. This rearrangement joins TRBV30 to TRBJ2-7, with D perhaps given as TRBD1 or TRBD2 (5 bases each). Between the trimmed V and J ends, which lost 0 bases and 5 bases, there was a span of 8 bases. The CDR3 covers 12 residues. Germline assignment: CDR1 GTSNPN and CDR2 SVGIG (reference sequence). CDR3 in DNA: TGTGCCTGGAGTGTTGGGACCCACGAGCAGTACTTC. Protein: CAWSVGTHEQYF.

This clonotype has just a few counts. The chain is built from TRBV7-9 and TRBJ2-1; TRBD2 aligns across 11 bases. With V trimmed by 5 bases and J by 10 bases, 13 bases remained unmatched. The CDR3 has 16 residues. Germline V lookup: CDR1 SEHNR, CDR2 FQNEAQ (reference sequence). CDR3 sequence reads: CASSPHPGTSGREQFF. The CDR3 nucleotides are TGTGCCAGCAGCCCCCACCCCGGGACTAGCGGACGAGAGCAGTTCTTC. Using reference TRBV7-9 and TRBJ2-1 for the parts outside the CDR3, the full variable domain is DTGVSQNPRHKITKRGQNVTFRCDPISEHNRLYWYRQTLGQGPEFLTYFQNEAQLEKSRLLSDRFSAERPKGSFSTLEIQRTEQGDSAMYLCASSPHPGTSGREQFFGPGTRLTVL.

This clonotype has just a few counts. This sequence joins TRBV7-6 and TRBJ1-2; 8 bases align to TRBD1. After removal of 1 base from V and 4 bases from J, the junction contained 5 bases not matched to a gene. The CDR3 totals 15 residues. CDR1 and CDR2 from the germline V gene are SGHVS and FNYEAQ. The CDR3 sequence: CASSLDGTGPYGYTF. DNA for the CDR3: TGTGCCAGCAGCTTAGACGGGACAGGCCCCTATGGCTACACCTTC.

The gene calls are TRBV7-2 and TRBJ1-2, with TRBD1 matching over 8 bases. The J segment lost 4 bases and the V segment lost 4 bases, leaving 14 bases of the junction unmatched. The CDR3 is 17 amino acids. Looked up from germline, CDR1 is SGHTA and CDR2 is FQGNSA. The CDR3, as DNA: TGTGCCAGCAGCTCACCCGCCGGGGGACAGGCACCCTATGGCTACACCTTC. Protein sequence: CASSSPAGGQAPYGYTF.

The rearrangement uses TRBV12-3 or TRBV12-4 and TRBJ1-2; 7 nucleotides align to TRBD1. The CDR3 contains 14 residues. J lost 4 bases, V lost 2 bases, and 4 bases had no gene match. CDR3 protein: CASSLNAGGYGYTF. In nucleotides, the CDR3 is TGTGCCAGCAGTTTAAACGCAGGGGGCTATGGCTACACCTTC.

This clonotype was detected only a few times. V usage is TRBV28 and J usage is TRBJ2-5, with 8 bases that match TRBD2. Germline CDR1 MDHEN, CDR2 SYDVKM. CDR3 length equals 15 residues. V lost 6 bases and J lost 0; bases outside the gene matches: 6. The CDR3 reads CASRRASGYQETQYF. Written as DNA, the CDR3 is TGTGCCAGCAGGAGGGCTAGCGGGTACCAAGAGACCCAGTACTTC.